Given below is one T cell receptor (beta chain) in context. Germline lookup yields CDR1 SGHTA and CDR2 FQGTGA. Trimming at V came to 5 bases and at J to 2 bases, leaving 5 bases not matched to a gene. The CDR3 spans 14 residues. Source study methods: By means of reference gene primer amplification, nucleated cell counts were estimated. TCRdb's copy holds only in-frame clones and misses some; the assay was immunoSEQ multiplex PCR. Clonal size and the V and J genes are those of that table, whereas D and trimming came from the DNA. The sample carries approximately 340,000 clones, around 88% recorded once. The data stem from a study of blood T cell repertoires in COVID-19. Study background: Researchers got acute and convalescent COVID-19 samples from the United States, Italy and Spain. T cells, B-cell-depleted T cells, or PBMCs supplied cDNA or gDNA.

Material for sequencing was peripheral blood. This receptor was obtained from a man younger than 40 with active or convalescent COVID-19. J is TRBJ2-5 and V is TRBV7-3; TRBD1 matches at 7 bases. CDR3 in amino acids: CASSPQQGQETQYF. The CDR3, as DNA: TGTGCCAGCAGCCCCCAACAGGGGCAAGAGACCCAGTACTTC. The complete variable domain, with remaining parts taken from reference TRBV7-3 and TRBJ2-5, reads GAGVSQTPSNKVTEKGKYVELRCDPISGHTALYWYRQSLGQGPEFLIYFQGTGAADDSGLPNDRFFAVRPEGSVSTLKIQRTERGDSAVYLCASSPQQGQETQYFGPGTRLLVL.